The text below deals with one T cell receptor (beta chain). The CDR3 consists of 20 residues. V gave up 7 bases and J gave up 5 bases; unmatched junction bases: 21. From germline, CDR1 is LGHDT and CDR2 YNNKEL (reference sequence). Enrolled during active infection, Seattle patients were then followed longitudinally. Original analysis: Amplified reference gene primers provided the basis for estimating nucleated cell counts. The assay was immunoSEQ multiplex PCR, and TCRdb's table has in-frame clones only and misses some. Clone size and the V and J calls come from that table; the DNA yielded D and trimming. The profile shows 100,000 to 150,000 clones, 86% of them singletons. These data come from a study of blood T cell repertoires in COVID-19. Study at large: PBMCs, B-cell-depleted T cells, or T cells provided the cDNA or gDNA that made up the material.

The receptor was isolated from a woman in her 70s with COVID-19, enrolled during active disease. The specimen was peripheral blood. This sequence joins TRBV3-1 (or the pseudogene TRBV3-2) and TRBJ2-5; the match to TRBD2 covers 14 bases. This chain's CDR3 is CASTSRNIPTSGGAIETQYF. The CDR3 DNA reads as TGTGCCAGCACCTCCCGTAATATCCCGACTAGCGGGGGGGCGATTGAGACCCAGTACTTC.